The 9 T cell receptor beta chains reported below all come from one sample, sequenced in a study of beta chain features in type 1 diabetes. Of the isolated RNA, all was reverse transcribed, and so the sequenced material was expressed TCRB transcripts. The data were produced by immunoSEQ multiplex PCR, yet TCRdb's version contains in-frame clones alone and is incomplete. The repertoire holds just over 600,000 clones, with less than 20% as singletons. Material: naive CD4+ T cells from blood. The source of these receptors is a man in his late teens or twenties in good health.

CDR3 in DNA: TGTGCCAGCAGCTTAGGCCCAGGGAACAATGAGCAGTTCTTC. It yields the protein CASSLGPGNNEQFF. The V call is TRBV7-9, the J call TRBJ2-1; possible D gene TRBD1, 5 bases. Germline-derived CDR1 and CDR2 are SEHNR and FQNEAQ (reference sequence). V shed 1 base and J shed 5 bases, with 9 bases lying between them. The CDR3 runs to 14 residues. Drawing the rest from reference TRBV7-9 and TRBJ2-1, the complete variable domain is DTGVSQNPRHKITKRGQNVTFRCDPISEHNRLYWYRQTLGQGPEFLTYFQNEAQLEKSRLLSDRFSAERPKGSFSTLEIQRTEQGDSAMYLCASSLGPGNNEQFFGPGTRLTVL.

The chain carries TRBV5-1 and TRBJ1-1; D is undetermined. The germline CDR1 and CDR2 sequences are SGHRS and YFSETQ. This CDR3 comprises 10 residues. Trimming took 4 bases from V and 7 from J, leaving 5 bases between them. CDR3 sequence: CASSQLEAFF. CDR3 coding DNA: TGCGCCAGCAGCCAACTTGAAGCTTTCTTT.

The chain links TRBV30 to TRBJ2-7; D may be TRBD2 (8 bases). CDR1 is GTSNPN, CDR2 SVGIG, per germline (reference sequence). The CDR3 runs to 14 residues. V was cut by 5 bases and J by 3 bases, with 17 bases left in between. The CDR3 spells CAWERGLAGYEQYF. The CDR3 DNA reads as TGTGCCTGGGAAAGGGGGCTAGCGGGCTACGAGCAGTACTTC.

This clone was observed a few times. The V gene is TRBV5-1, the J gene TRBJ2-1; TRBD2 matches at 10 bases. The CDR3 spans 16 residues. V lost 4 bases, J lost 2 bases, and 6 bases stayed unmatched. Germline CDR1 reads SGHRS; CDR2 reads YFSETQ. The CDR3 DNA is TGCGCCAGCAGCCCCGGGACTAGCGTACCCTACAATGAGCAGTTCTTC. Translated, it gives CASSPGTSVPYNEQFF.

The rearrangement uses TRBV4-3 and TRBJ2-1, with 11 nucleotides matching TRBD2. Germline loops: CDR1 LGHNA, CDR2 YSLEER. After removal of 2 bases from V and 10 bases from J, the junction contained 13 bases not matched to a gene. The CDR3 contains 17 residues. This CDR3 reads CASSQLNRLAGGREQFF. The CDR3 DNA follows: TGCGCCAGCAGCCAATTAAACAGGCTAGCGGGAGGAAGGGAGCAGTTCTTC.

This clone was seen repeatedly, ten times or more. V is TRBV7-9 and J is TRBJ2-7; D gene unclear. Between the trimmed V and J ends, which lost 5 bases and 3 bases, there was a span of 5 bases. Germline V CDR1 and CDR2: SEHNR, FQNEAQ (reference sequence). CDR3 length: 11 residues. CDR3 protein: CASSGDYEQYF. The CDR3 DNA reads as TGTGCCAGCAGCGGGGACTACGAGCAGTACTTC.

The chain carries TRBV28 and TRBJ2-1; no definite D call. Trimming shortened V by 3 bases and J by 5 bases, and 20 bases separated the two germline ends. This CDR3 is 17 amino acids long. In germline, CDR1 is MDHEN, CDR2 SYDVKM. Written as DNA, the CDR3 is TGTGCCAGCAGTTTCTCCCCTAAGACCCAAACCAACAATGAGCAGTTCTTC. Protein product: CASSFSPKTQTNNEQFF.

This clone was detected a few times. V usage is TRBV7-9 and J usage is TRBJ2-7; tentatively, D is TRBD2 (6 bases). Germline-derived CDR1 and CDR2 are SEHNR and FQNEAQ (reference sequence). This CDR3 spans 18 amino acids. V lost 5 bases to trimming and J lost 0 bases, with 23 bases between them. CDR3: CASSPRGKAALFSYEQYF. DNA of the CDR3: TGTGCCAGCAGCCCCCGGGGGAAAGCAGCTTTATTCTCCTACGAGCAGTACTTC.

This clone was detected only a few times. The chain joins TRBV10-3 to TRBJ1-1; D is uncertain. Germline V lookup: CDR1 ENHRY, CDR2 SYGVKD. Trimming removed 6 bases from V and 1 base from J, with 6 bases in between. The CDR3 spans 12 residues. CDR3 DNA: TGTGCCATCAGCCTACAGAACACTGAAGCTTTCTTT. This sequence encodes CAISLQNTEAFF.